Each of the 9 T cell receptor beta chains below was sequenced from the same sample in a study of blood T cell repertoires in COVID-19. Data came from immunoSEQ multiplex PCR; TCRdb stores just in-frame clones and leaves some out. The table has 40,000 to 50,000 clones, approximately 83% seen once. Material for sequencing was peripheral blood. All receptors derive from a woman aged 80 or older with acute or convalescent COVID-19.

This clone was seen more than once but under ten times. V gene TRBV15 combines with J gene TRBJ1-1; 8 bases match TRBD1. V was clipped by 3 bases and J by 5 bases; unmatched bases: 11. CDR1 is LNHNV, CDR2 YYDKDF, per germline (reference sequence). The CDR3 is 16 amino acids. The CDR3 nucleotides are TGTGCCACCAGCAGCCGTGGACAGGGAAGTATAACTGAAGCTTTCTTT. Translation: CATSSRGQGSITEAFF.

V and J are TRBV12-2 and TRBJ2-3; the D call of TRBD1 is as the table states it, not checked on the DNA. TRBV12-2 is labeled a pseudogene. This CDR3 contains 16 residues. The CDR3 DNA sequence: TGTGCAAGTCGCTTAGCGGACACGTACTGCACAGATACGCAGTATTTT. This gives the protein CASRLADTYCTDTQYF.

By its share, this clone is medium-sized (0.01 to 0.1%). The chain recombines TRBV7-9 with TRBJ2-7; D is unclear. V was trimmed by 5 bases and J by 7 bases, leaving 9 bases between them. Germline lookup yields CDR1 SEHNR and CDR2 FQNEAQ (reference sequence). CDR3 length: 11 amino acids. The CDR3: CASSLIQEQYF. CDR3 DNA: TGTGCCAGCAGCCTCATACAAGAGCAGTACTTC. The full variable domain, rest sourced from reference TRBV7-9 and TRBJ2-7, is DTGVSQNPRHKITKRGQNVTFRCDPISEHNRLYWYRQTLGQGPEFLTYFQNEAQLEKSRLLSDRFSAERPKGSFSTLEIQRTEQGDSAMYLCASSLIQEQYFGPGTRLTVT.

V and J are TRBV4-3 and TRBJ1-2; 7 nucleotides line up with TRBD1. This CDR3 region has 15 residues. After removal of 4 bases from V and 2 bases from J, the junction contained 7 bases not matched to a gene. Germline loops: CDR1 LGHNA, CDR2 YSLEER. This CDR3 is CASSPGTEYNYGYTF. DNA for the CDR3: TGCGCCAGCAGCCCCGGGACAGAATACAACTATGGCTACACCTTC.

The chain carries TRBV3-1 (or the pseudogene TRBV3-2) and TRBJ1-2, with D possibly being TRBD1 (5 bases). Germline values: CDR1 LGHDT, CDR2 YNNKEL (reference sequence). The CDR3 runs to 12 residues. The ends were cut back, 1 base at V and 8 bases at J, with 8 bases in the middle. Here the CDR3 DNA reads TGTGCCAGCAGCCAAGCCCAGGGCGGCTACACCTTC. Its protein is CASSQAQGGYTF.

The rearrangement links TRBV19 to TRBJ2-1; 16 nucleotides agree with TRBD2. The V gene end was trimmed by 6 bases and the J gene end by 8 bases; junction bases not matched to a gene: 16. The CDR3 is 19 amino acids. The germline V gene encodes CDR1 LNHDA and CDR2 SQIVND (reference sequence). The CDR3 spells CASSLHPGLAGGTSDEQFF. DNA of the CDR3: TGTGCCAGTAGCCTACATCCGGGACTAGCGGGGGGGACTTCCGATGAGCAGTTCTTC.

This chain links TRBV29-1 with TRBJ1-2; tentative D call: TRBD1 (5 bases). Germline V gene data show CDR1 as SQVTM and CDR2 as ANQGSEA. V dropped 1 base and J dropped 4 bases, with 13 bases sitting between them. The CDR3 contains 14 residues. The CDR3 sequence is CSVEVRQGIYGYTF. In DNA, the CDR3 is TGCAGCGTTGAAGTGAGGCAGGGAATCTATGGCTACACCTTC.

The chain has TRBV7-2 and TRBJ2-3, with a tentative D call TRBD2 (5 bases). V lost 0 bases to trimming and J lost 4 bases, with 8 bases between them. CDR1 SGHTA and CDR2 FQGNSA come from the germline V gene. This CDR3 is 14 amino acids long. The chain's CDR3 is CASSLALGADTQYF. The CDR3 DNA reads as TGTGCCAGCAGCTTAGCGCTCGGGGCAGATACGCAGTATTTT.

The chain couples TRBV9 to TRBJ2-1, with 9 bases identical to TRBD2. Germline CDR1 is SGDLS and CDR2 is YYNGEE. Trimming cost V 4 bases and J 5 bases; bases outside gene matches: 13. The CDR3 is 17 residues long. DNA of the CDR3: TGTGCCAGCAGCCCAGGGGGGCTAGCGGGGAGAAACAATGAGCAGTTCTTC. Its translation: CASSPGGLAGRNNEQFF.